This entry lists 32 T cell receptor beta chains sequenced from one sample in a study of blood T cell repertoires in COVID-19. Some clones are missing from TCRdb's copy, which holds only in-frame ones; the method was immunoSEQ multiplex PCR. This table holds about 420,000 clones, around 90% found once. Input material: peripheral blood. These receptors were taken from a man younger than 35 with COVID-19, enrolled during active disease.

The CDR3 loop reads CASSQDWGQGSRNTIYF. The DNA of the CDR3 is TGTGCCAGCAGCCAAGATTGGGGACAGGGATCACGAAACACCATATATTTT. The rearrangement uses TRBV3-1 (or the pseudogene TRBV3-2) and TRBJ1-3, with 9 bases fitting TRBD1. Germline-derived CDR1 and CDR2 are LGHDT and YNNKEL (reference sequence). With V trimmed by 0 bases and J by 5 bases, 8 bases remained unmatched. The CDR3 is 17 residues long.

The chain couples TRBV5-8 to TRBJ2-7; D not certain. The CDR3 spans 13 residues. Trimming left V 1 base short and J 6 bases short, with 11 bases between. Germline-derived CDR1 and CDR2 are SGHTS and YDEGEE. CDR3 region: CASSLTRGSEQYF. The CDR3 DNA reads TGTGCCAGCAGCTTGACCCGAGGATCCGAGCAGTACTTC.

This clone occurred once. J is TRBJ2-6 and V is TRBV11-2; D unresolved. V lost 5 bases to trimming and J lost 0 bases, with 5 bases between them. The CDR3 covers 14 residues. Germline CDR1 and CDR2: SGHAT and FQNNGV. The CDR3 is CASSQDSGANVLTF. The CDR3 nucleotides are TGTGCCAGCAGCCAGGACTCTGGGGCCAACGTCCTGACTTTC.

This clone was counted only a few times. The chain couples TRBV9 to TRBJ2-2; D is perhaps TRBD2 (6 bases). CDR3 length: 12 amino acids. Trimming removed 4 bases at V and 6 bases at J, with 7 bases between. Germline assignment: CDR1 SGDLS and CDR2 YYNGEE. CDR3 in amino acids: CASSPSAGELFF. The CDR3 DNA reads TGTGCCAGCAGCCCTAGCGCCGGGGAGCTGTTTTTT.

The chain couples TRBV6-6 to TRBJ2-7, with TRBD1 matching over 12 bases. This CDR3 contains 16 residues. The germline V gene encodes CDR1 MNHNY and CDR2 SVGAGI (reference sequence). V gave up 0 bases and J gave up 5 bases; unmatched junction bases: 5. CDR3 amino acids: CASSYSLGTGGHEQYF. The CDR3 nucleotides are TGTGCCAGCAGTTACTCATTAGGGACAGGGGGCCACGAGCAGTACTTC.

This chain connects TRBV2 to TRBJ2-4; D gene uncertain. With 3 bases removed from V and 0 bases from J, the gap between germline ends came to 6 bases. Germline CDR1 is SNHLY and CDR2 is FYNNEI. The CDR3 has 14 residues. CDR3 in amino acids: CASSESVAKNIQYF. The CDR3 coding sequence is TGTGCCAGCAGTGAGTCAGTAGCCAAAAACATTCAGTACTTC. Full variable domain (rest looked up from reference TRBV2 and TRBJ2-4): EPEVTQTPSHQVTQMGQEVILRCVPISNHLYFYWYRQILGQKVEFLVSFYNNEISEKSEIFDDQFSVERPDGSNFTLKIRSTKLEDSAMYFCASSESVAKNIQYFGAGTRLSVL.

The gene calls are TRBV2 and TRBJ1-1, with D possibly TRBD1 on 6 matching bases. This CDR3 has 14 amino acids. Germline CDR1 and CDR2: SNHLY and FYNNEI. V was cut by 6 bases and J by 0 bases, with 11 bases left in between. For the CDR3, the DNA is TGTGCCAGCAGGACAGGACGGATGAACACTGAAGCTTTCTTT. Translated: CASRTGRMNTEAFF.

The chain carries TRBV19 and TRBJ2-3; 7 nucleotides agree with TRBD1. This CDR3 has 13 residues. From germline, CDR1 is LNHDA and CDR2 SQIVND (reference sequence). Trimming removed 5 bases from V and 5 bases from J; junction bases left unmatched: 4. The CDR3 region is CASSQGVGDTQYF. CDR3 sequence (DNA): TGTGCCAGTAGTCAGGGGGTCGGAGATACGCAGTATTTT. Supplemented by reference TRBV19 and TRBJ2-3, the full variable domain reads DGGITQSPKYLFRKEGQNVTLSCEQNLNHDAMYWYRQDPGQGLRLIYYSQIVNDFQKGDIAEGYSVSREKKESFPLTVTSAQKNPTAFYLCASSQGVGDTQYFGPGTRLTVL.

The chain combines TRBV5-4 with TRBJ2-5, with 8 bases identical to TRBD2. From germline, CDR1 is SGHNT and CDR2 YYREEE (reference sequence). Germline trimming cut 0 bases from V and 1 base from J; bases unmatched to any gene: 5. The CDR3 is made up of 16 amino acids. The CDR3 loop reads CASSLDGGRRQETQYF. CDR3 in DNA: TGTGCCAGCAGCTTGGACGGCGGGAGGCGCCAAGAGACCCAGTACTTC.

CDR3 amino acids: CASSNGTGRTTGELFF. In DNA, the CDR3 is TGTGCCAGCAGCAACGGGACAGGGCGAACGACCGGGGAGCTGTTTTTT. The chain joins TRBV21-1 to TRBJ2-2; TRBD1, the D gene given by the table, was not confirmed from the DNA. TRBV21-1 is labeled a pseudogene. The CDR3 contains 16 residues.

The rearrangement links TRBV6-5 to TRBJ1-1; D is unresolved. The CDR3 is 13 amino acids. Trimming left V 4 bases short and J 1 base short, with 7 bases between. CDR1 and CDR2 from the germline V gene are MNHEY and SVGAGI. CDR3 in amino acids: CASSWAANTEAFF. CDR3 sequence (DNA): TGTGCCAGCAGTTGGGCAGCGAACACTGAAGCTTTCTTT.

The chain employs TRBV6-6 and TRBJ2-5; 9 bases match TRBD1. V gave up 0 bases and J gave up 3 bases; unmatched junction bases: 2. CDR1 is MNHNY, CDR2 SVGAGI, per germline (reference sequence). The CDR3 spans 15 residues. CDR3 in amino acids: CASSYSTGGKETQYF. CDR3 in DNA: TGTGCCAGCAGTTACTCGACAGGGGGTAAAGAGACCCAGTACTTC.

The V call is TRBV5-1, the J call TRBJ2-3, with a weak D call TRBD2 (6 bases). Trimming removed 0 bases from V and 5 bases from J, with 7 bases in between. Looked up from germline, CDR1 is SGHRS and CDR2 is YFSETQ. CDR3 length: 13 amino acids. The CDR3 reads CASSLVGGDTQYF. The CDR3 DNA reads as TGCGCCAGCAGCTTGGTCGGGGGAGATACGCAGTATTTT. Full variable domain (rest looked up from reference TRBV5-1 and TRBJ2-3): KAGVTQTPRYLIKTRGQQVTLSCSPISGHRSVSWYQQTPGQGLQFLFEYFSETQRNKGNFPGRFSGRQFSNSRSEMNVSTLELGDSALYLCASSLVGGDTQYFGPGTRLTVL.

This sequence joins TRBV6-1 and TRBJ2-7, with D hard to call. Per germline, CDR1 MNHNS and CDR2 SASEGT. This CDR3 is built from 13 residues. V was pared by 2 bases and J by 4 bases, with 9 bases between. CDR3 residues: CASSETTGYEQYF. The CDR3 bases are TGTGCCAGCAGTGAAACGACTGGGTACGAGCAGTACTTC.

The chain carries TRBV5-4 and TRBJ1-1; TRBD1 agrees at 7 bases. The CDR3 totals 14 residues. Germline CDR1 SGHNT, CDR2 YYREEE (reference sequence). V trimming: 4 bases; J trimming: 3 bases; junction bases outside the gene matches: 6. CDR3 in amino acids: CASSIGTDHTEAFF. The CDR3, as DNA: TGTGCCAGCAGCATCGGGACAGACCACACTGAAGCTTTCTTT.

This sequence joins TRBV27 and TRBJ2-5; 9 nucleotides align to TRBD1. The CDR3 is 17 amino acids. Looked up from germline, CDR1 is MNHEY and CDR2 is SMNVEV (reference sequence). J gave up 2 bases and V 6 bases, and 13 bases lay outside the gene matches. CDR3 bases: TGTGCCAGCAGACCGGGACAGGGAAGAAGGGGACAAGAGACCCAGTACTTC. It codes for CASRPGQGRRGQETQYF.

V usage is TRBV3-1 (or the pseudogene TRBV3-2) and J usage is TRBJ1-6; 8 bases align to TRBD1. CDR1 LGHDT and CDR2 YNNKEL come from the germline V gene (reference sequence). V gave up 6 bases and J gave up 7 bases; unmatched junction bases: 5. CDR3 length equals 14 residues. In nucleotides, the CDR3 is TGTGCCAGCAGACTGGGACAGGTGAATTCACCCCTCCACTTT. As protein: CASRLGQVNSPLHF.

V usage is TRBV27 and J usage is TRBJ2-2, with 13 bases that match TRBD2. The junction had 9 bases not matched to a gene; V was cut back by 4 bases and J by 7 bases. The CDR3 contains 17 residues. Per germline, CDR1 MNHEY and CDR2 SMNVEV (reference sequence). Here the CDR3 reads CASSSITSGGDGGELFF. CDR3 nucleotide sequence: TGTGCCAGCAGTTCCATAACTAGCGGGGGGGACGGCGGGGAGCTGTTTTTT.

Concerning this clone: Other nucleotide sequences from this sample produce the same CDR3. J is TRBJ2-5 and V is TRBV29-1; TRBD2 matches at 9 bases. Per the germline V gene, CDR1 is SQVTM and CDR2 is ANQGSEA. V shed 4 bases, J shed 2 bases, and the junction held 2 bases outside the gene matches. This CDR3 is 13 amino acids long. CDR3 region: CSVATSGQETQYF. The CDR3, as DNA: TGCAGCGTTGCTACTAGCGGGCAAGAGACCCAGTACTTC.

V gene TRBV7-6 combines with J gene TRBJ2-3, with D tentatively TRBD2 (6 bases). Between the trimmed V and J ends, which lost 5 bases and 0 bases, there was a span of 12 bases. The V gene's germline CDR1 is SGHVS and CDR2 FNYEAQ. CDR3 size: 15 residues. The CDR3 spells CASSLLAISTDTQYF. For the CDR3, the DNA is TGTGCCAGCAGCCTGCTAGCGATTAGCACAGATACGCAGTATTTT.

The chain employs TRBV29-1 and TRBJ2-5; 8 bases fit TRBD2. The CDR3 length is 14 residues. Germline lookup yields CDR1 SQVTM and CDR2 ANQGSEA. V lost 4 bases, J lost 5 bases, and 9 bases stayed unmatched. For the CDR3, the DNA is TGCAGCGTTGGCCGGCGGGGGGCGGGGGAGACCCAGTACTTC. This translates into CSVGRRGAGETQYF. Looking up the rest from reference TRBV29-1 and TRBJ2-5 gives the full variable domain: SAVISQKPSRDICQRGTSLTIQCQVDSQVTMMFWYRQQPGQSLTLIATANQGSEATYESGFVIDKFPISRPNLTFSTLTVSNMSPEDSSIYLCSVGRRGAGETQYFGPGTRLLVL.

CDR3 sequence: CASSTFGDSGNTIYF. CDR3 bases: TGTGCCAGCAGCACCTTCGGGGACTCTGGAAACACCATATATTTT. This rearrangement joins TRBV2 to TRBJ1-3; D unclear. This CDR3 comprises 15 residues. In germline, CDR1 is SNHLY, CDR2 FYNNEI. V was cut by 6 bases and J by 0 bases, with 12 bases left in between.

As regards this clone: Other DNA sequences in the same sample also yield this CDR3. The chain recombines TRBV5-1 with TRBJ2-5; 7 bases align to TRBD2. The CDR3 has 13 residues. Germline CDR1 is SGHRS and CDR2 is YFSETQ. The junction had 5 bases not matched to a gene; V was cut back by 4 bases and J by 5 bases. CDR3 in amino acids: CASSRQGGETQYF. CDR3 in DNA: TGCGCCAGCAGCCGTCAGGGAGGGGAGACCCAGTACTTC.

In nucleotides, the CDR3 is TGTGCCAGCAGTCGACTGAGAATCACAGATACGCAGTATTTT. It specifies CASSRLRITDTQYF. The chain links TRBV2 to TRBJ2-3; no firm D call. The length of the CDR3 is 14 residues. The germline CDR1 and CDR2 sequences are SNHLY and FYNNEI. Trimming pared 5 bases from V and 2 bases from J, leaving 11 bases between.

The chain carries TRBV29-1 and TRBJ2-7; TRBD1 is a possible D gene (7 bases). This CDR3 contains 14 residues. The V end lost 6 bases, the J end lost 1 base, and 16 bases lay between the germline ends. Germline-derived CDR1 and CDR2 are SQVTM and ANQGSEA. DNA for the CDR3: TGCAGCGTCCGCAGGGGGGTGAGTTCCTACGAGCAGTACTTC. Amino acids: CSVRRGVSSYEQYF.

This chain connects TRBV3-1 (or the pseudogene TRBV3-2) to TRBJ1-4, with 8 nucleotides matching TRBD1. CDR1 and CDR2 (germline): LGHDT, YNNKEL (reference sequence). The trim removed 2 bases at V and 3 bases at J, leaving 2 bases unmatched. The CDR3 length is 15 residues. Here the CDR3 reads CASSQWTGSNEKLFF. The DNA for the CDR3 is TGTGCCAGCAGCCAATGGACAGGGTCTAATGAAAAACTGTTTTTT.

The CDR3 DNA is TGTGCCAGCAGATCGGGGGGACAGGACACCGGGGAGCTGTTTTTT. Residues: CASRSGGQDTGELFF. The chain couples TRBV28 to TRBJ2-2; TRBD1 might be the D (8 bases). The V end was cut by 6 bases, the J end by 3 bases, with 14 bases between. The CDR3 has 15 residues. The germline V gene encodes CDR1 MDHEN and CDR2 SYDVKM. The full variable domain, its missing parts supplied by reference TRBV28 and TRBJ2-2, is DVKVTQSSRYLVKRTGEKVFLECVQDMDHENMFWYRQDPGLGLRLIYFSYDVKMKEKGDIPEGYSVSREKKERFSLILESASTNQTSMYLCASRSGGQDTGELFFGEGSRLTVL.

The genes are TRBV29-1 and TRBJ1-1, with D possibly matching TRBD1 (5 bases). Germline assignment: CDR1 SQVTM and CDR2 ANQGSEA. V was shortened by 3 bases and J by 5 bases, with 16 bases between the two germline ends. The CDR3 is 14 residues long. The CDR3 reads CSVESSGLMTEAFF. The CDR3 DNA sequence: TGCAGCGTTGAGTCTTCGGGACTAATGACTGAAGCTTTCTTT.

V gene TRBV19 combines with J gene TRBJ1-1, with unresolved D. V gave up 0 bases and J gave up 8 bases, with 16 bases separating them. The CDR3 runs 15 residues. Looked up from germline, CDR1 is LNHDA and CDR2 is SQIVND (reference sequence). CDR3 loop: CASSIDPPAGSEAFF. The CDR3 bases are TGTGCCAGTAGTATAGATCCACCCGCGGGTAGCGAAGCTTTCTTT. Complete variable domain (other parts from reference TRBV19 and TRBJ1-1): DGGITQSPKYLFRKEGQNVTLSCEQNLNHDAMYWYRQDPGQGLRLIYYSQIVNDFQKGDIAEGYSVSREKKESFPLTVTSAQKNPTAFYLCASSIDPPAGSEAFFGQGTRLTVV.

This chain uses TRBV6-5 with TRBJ2-7, with 10 bases matching TRBD2. The CDR3 totals 12 residues. Germline V gives CDR1 MNHEY, CDR2 SVGAGI. The V segment lost 10 bases and the J segment 5 bases; nucleotides outside the gene matches: 5. This CDR3 reads CATNSGRNEQYF. The CDR3 region has the DNA TGTGCCACCAATAGCGGGAGGAACGAGCAGTACTTC.

The chain combines TRBV2 with TRBJ1-1; tentative D call: TRBD1 (6 bases). Germline V gene lookup returns CDR1 SNHLY and CDR2 FYNNEI. The V end was cut by 6 bases, the J end by 1 base, with 15 bases between. The CDR3 totals 15 residues. CDR3 amino acids: CASRAWDTQNTEAFF. The CDR3 DNA follows: TGTGCCAGCAGGGCATGGGACACCCAGAACACTGAAGCTTTCTTT. Complete variable domain (other parts from reference TRBV2 and TRBJ1-1): EPEVTQTPSHQVTQMGQEVILRCVPISNHLYFYWYRQILGQKVEFLVSFYNNEISEKSEIFDDQFSVERPDGSNFTLKIRSTKLEDSAMYFCASRAWDTQNTEAFFGQGTRLTVV.

The chain combines TRBV6-5 with TRBJ2-1, with 10 nucleotides matching TRBD1. The CDR3 totals 11 residues. Germline assignment: CDR1 MNHEY and CDR2 SVGAGI. With V trimmed by 6 bases and J by 14 bases, 4 bases remained unmatched. The CDR3 is CASRAGTGEFF. The CDR3 coding sequence is TGTGCCAGCAGGGCCGGGACAGGGGAGTTCTTC.